The clone carrying this T cell receptor (beta chain) was seen once. Its specificity is unknown. This entry comes from a study of CD8 T cells in ankylosing spondylitis. TCR beta libraries were made by quantitative 5'-RACE with molecular barcodes. TCRdb redid the calling of the 5' RACE reads with MiXCR, one entry per CDR3 protein. The table lists about 400,000 distinct CDR3 sequences, approximately 20% of them singletons. The CDR3 is 12 residues long. V lost 8 bases and J lost 6, with 14 bases in between. Germline CDR1 reads MGHRA; CDR2 reads YSYEKL. Whole-study results and caveats: A motif in TCR beta, a set of 8 or 9 highly homologous variants, appeared characteristic of ankylosing spondylitis blood. Clones linked to disease were reported to show significant enrichment in matched ankylosing spondylitis synovial fluid.

The clonotype comes from a male donor with ankylosing spondylitis or in good health (not recorded which). The sequenced material came from blood, either unsorted or a sorted T cell fraction (not recorded which). The V call is TRBV4-1, the J call TRBJ2-7; no reliable D call. The CDR3 sequence: CASPPGLSEQYF. Here the CDR3 DNA reads TGCGCCAGCCCTCCCGGGCTGAGCGAGCAGTACTTC.